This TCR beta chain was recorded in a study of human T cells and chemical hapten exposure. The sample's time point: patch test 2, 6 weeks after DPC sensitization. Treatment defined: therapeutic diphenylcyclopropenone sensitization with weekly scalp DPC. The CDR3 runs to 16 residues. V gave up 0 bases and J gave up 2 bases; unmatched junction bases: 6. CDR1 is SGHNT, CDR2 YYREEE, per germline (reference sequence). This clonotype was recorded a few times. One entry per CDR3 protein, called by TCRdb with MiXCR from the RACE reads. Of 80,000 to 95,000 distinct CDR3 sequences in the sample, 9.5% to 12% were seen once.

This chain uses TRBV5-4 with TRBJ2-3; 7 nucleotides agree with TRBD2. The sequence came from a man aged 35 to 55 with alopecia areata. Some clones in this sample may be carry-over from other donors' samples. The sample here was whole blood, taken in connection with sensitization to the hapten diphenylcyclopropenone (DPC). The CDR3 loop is CASSLVGRAYTDTQYF. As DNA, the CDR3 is TGTGCCAGCAGCTTGGTTGGGAGGGCCTACACAGATACGCAGTATTTT. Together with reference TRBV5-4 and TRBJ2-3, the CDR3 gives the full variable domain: ETGVTQSPTHLIKTRGQQVTLRCSSQSGHNTVSWYQQALGQGPQFIFQYYREEENGRGNFPPRFSGLQFPNYSSELNVNALELDDSALYLCASSLVGRAYTDTQYFGPGTRLTVL.